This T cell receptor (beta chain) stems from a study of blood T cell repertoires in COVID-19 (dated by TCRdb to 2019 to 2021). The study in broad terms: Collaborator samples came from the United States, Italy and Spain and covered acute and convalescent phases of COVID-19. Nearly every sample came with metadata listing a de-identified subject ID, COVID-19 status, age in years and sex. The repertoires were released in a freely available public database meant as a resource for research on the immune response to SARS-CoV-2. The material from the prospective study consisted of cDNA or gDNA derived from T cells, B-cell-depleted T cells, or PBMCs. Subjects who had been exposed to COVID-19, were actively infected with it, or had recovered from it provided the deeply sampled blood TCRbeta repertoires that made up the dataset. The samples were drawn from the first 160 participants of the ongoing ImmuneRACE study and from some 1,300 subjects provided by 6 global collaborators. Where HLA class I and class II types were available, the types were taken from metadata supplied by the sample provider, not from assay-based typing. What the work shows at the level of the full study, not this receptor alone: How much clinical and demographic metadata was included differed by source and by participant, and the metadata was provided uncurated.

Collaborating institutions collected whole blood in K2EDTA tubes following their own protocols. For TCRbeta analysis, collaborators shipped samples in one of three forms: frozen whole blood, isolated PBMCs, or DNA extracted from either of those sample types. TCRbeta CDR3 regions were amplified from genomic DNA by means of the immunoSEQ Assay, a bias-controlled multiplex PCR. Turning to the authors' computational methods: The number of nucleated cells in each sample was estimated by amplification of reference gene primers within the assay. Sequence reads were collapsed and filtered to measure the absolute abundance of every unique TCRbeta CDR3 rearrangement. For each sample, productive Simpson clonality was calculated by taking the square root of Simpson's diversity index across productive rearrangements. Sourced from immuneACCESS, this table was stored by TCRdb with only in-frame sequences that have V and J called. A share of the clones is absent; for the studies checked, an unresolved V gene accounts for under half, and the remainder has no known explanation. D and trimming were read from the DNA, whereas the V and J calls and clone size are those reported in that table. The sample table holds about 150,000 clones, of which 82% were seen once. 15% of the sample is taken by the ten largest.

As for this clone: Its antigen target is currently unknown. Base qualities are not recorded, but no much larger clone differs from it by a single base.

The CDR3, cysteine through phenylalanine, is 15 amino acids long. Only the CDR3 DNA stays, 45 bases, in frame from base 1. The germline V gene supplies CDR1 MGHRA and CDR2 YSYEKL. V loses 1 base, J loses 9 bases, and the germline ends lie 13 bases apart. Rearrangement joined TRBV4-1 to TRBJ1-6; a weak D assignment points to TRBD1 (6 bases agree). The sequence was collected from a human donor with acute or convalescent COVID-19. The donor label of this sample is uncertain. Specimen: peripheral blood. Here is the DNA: TGCGCCAGCAGCCAAGTGCCCCGGGACACTTCACCCCTCCACTTT. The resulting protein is CASSQVPRDTSPLHF.